One sample yielded the 27 T cell receptor beta chains listed below, sequenced in a study of cytomegalovirus exposure and HLA in healthy donors (dated by TCRdb to about 2017). Library prep was done by the immunoSEQ multiplex PCR assay. For the multiplex PCR, a mixture combining 60 forward primers for TCR Vbeta segments and 13 reverse primers for TCR Jbeta segments was used. TCRdb carries this immuneACCESS record with in-frame sequences only. Its versions omit some clonotypes, under half of them owing to an unresolved V gene in the studies checked, with the rest unexplained. The sample yields under 200,000 clones; approximately 80% were counted once. Under 7.5% of the sample belongs to the ten largest clones. The sequencing sample was made of PBMCs. The receptors come from a man aged 50 to 60 in good health and CMV-seropositive.

The chain has TRBV10-2 and TRBJ1-2, with D tentatively TRBD1 (6 bases). Germline lookup yields CDR1 WSHSY and CDR2 SAAADI. This CDR3 is built from 13 residues. V was clipped by 2 bases and J by 7 bases, with 11 bases between them. The CDR3 sequence: CASSEHREGGYTF. In DNA, the CDR3 is TGCGCCAGCAGTGAGCACAGGGAGGGTGGCTACACCTTC.

This clone was counted between two and nine times. This chain links TRBV10-3 with TRBJ1-1; 8 nucleotides agree with TRBD1. The CDR3 runs to 14 residues. V shed 5 bases and J 1 base; nucleotides not matched to a gene: 3. Germline V gene data show CDR1 as ENHRY and CDR2 as SYGVKD. This chain's CDR3 is CAISPGQGNTEAFF. In DNA, the CDR3 is TGTGCCATCAGTCCTGGACAGGGGAACACTGAAGCTTTCTTT.

This chain connects TRBV18 to TRBJ1-1, with a possible D match to TRBD1 (6 bases). Germline loops: CDR1 KGHSH, CDR2 LQKENI. This CDR3 comprises 14 residues. Trimming removed 3 bases at V and 1 base at J, with 9 bases between. The CDR3 DNA sequence: TGTGCCAGCTCACCGAACAGGGCGAACACTGAAGCTTTCTTT. It codes for CASSPNRANTEAFF.

The sample holds one count of this clone. The chain carries TRBV28 and TRBJ1-4, with D possibly matching TRBD1 (5 bases). The germline CDR1 and CDR2 sequences are MDHEN and SYDVKM. The CDR3 extends over 14 amino acids. Trimming stripped 5 bases from V and 0 bases from J, with 7 bases between. This CDR3 reads CASSQQATNEKLFF. Here the CDR3 DNA reads TGTGCCAGCAGTCAACAGGCAACTAATGAAAAACTGTTTTTT. Full variable domain (outside the CDR3, taken from reference TRBV28 and TRBJ1-4): DVKVTQSSRYLVKRTGEKVFLECVQDMDHENMFWYRQDPGLGLRLIYFSYDVKMKEKGDIPEGYSVSREKKERFSLILESASTNQTSMYLCASSQQATNEKLFFGSGTQLSVL.

V and J are TRBV6-5 and TRBJ1-1; 10 nucleotides agree with TRBD1. The junction had 15 bases not matched to a gene; V was cut back by 7 bases and J by 10 bases. The CDR3 runs to 15 residues. CDR1 MNHEY and CDR2 SVGAGI come from the germline V gene. CDR3 DNA: TGTGCCAGCAACGGGGTCGGGGACAGGGGTATAGGAGCTTTCTTT. Protein: CASNGVGDRGIGAFF.

This clone has a single count. The V and J genes are TRBV5-4 and TRBJ2-3; a possible D gene is TRBD2 (5 bases). The CDR3 is 15 residues long. CDR1 and CDR2 from the germline V gene are SGHNT and YYREEE (reference sequence). The V gene lost 0 bases and the J gene lost 0 bases, with 8 bases spanning the gap. The CDR3 nucleotides read TGTGCCAGCAGCTTGGGGGAGCGGAGCACAGATACGCAGTATTTT. This translates into CASSLGERSTDTQYF.

The chain joins TRBV6-1 to TRBJ1-5; D ambiguous. The CDR3 has 13 amino acids. The germline V gene encodes CDR1 MNHNS and CDR2 SASEGT. Trimming took 1 base from V and 9 from J, leaving 10 bases between them. The CDR3 spells CASSEGGNPPQHF. The CDR3 nucleotides are TGTGCCAGCAGTGAAGGTGGCAACCCGCCCCAGCATTTT.

The CDR3, as DNA: TGTGCCAGCAGCTCGGGACAGTACTCCTACGAGCAGTACTTC. Translation: CASSSGQYSYEQYF. This rearrangement joins TRBV7-2 to TRBJ2-7; 7 nucleotides agree with TRBD1. Germline-derived CDR1 and CDR2 are SGHTA and FQGNSA. The trim removed 4 bases at V and 0 bases at J, leaving 3 bases unmatched. There are 14 residues in the CDR3.

This chain connects TRBV6-1 to TRBJ1-3; no reliable D call. V was clipped by 0 bases and J by 1 base, with 7 bases between them. CDR3 length: 15 residues. Germline-derived CDR1 and CDR2 are MNHNS and SASEGT. The CDR3 spells CASSEAGFSGNTIYF. CDR3 DNA: TGTGCCAGCAGTGAAGCGGGCTTTTCTGGAAACACCATATATTTT.

The chain links TRBV7-9 to TRBJ2-7, with 7 bases that match TRBD1. The V gene's germline CDR1 is SEHNR and CDR2 FQNEAQ (reference sequence). This CDR3 has 14 amino acids. The junction had 10 bases not matched to a gene; V was cut back by 5 bases and J by 6 bases. The CDR3 reads CASSPPGTVGEQYF. For the CDR3, the DNA is TGTGCCAGCAGCCCCCCGGGGACAGTTGGCGAGCAGTACTTC.

In DNA, the CDR3 is TGTGCCAGCAGCTTCCTAGGCACAGATACGCAGTATTTT. The encoded protein is CASSFLGTDTQYF. V and J are TRBV7-9 and TRBJ2-3; D not certain. The CDR3 has 13 amino acids. The V end was cut by 3 bases, the J end by 1 base, with 5 bases between. Germline loops: CDR1 SEHNR, CDR2 FQNEAQ (reference sequence).

The V gene is TRBV27, the J gene TRBJ2-1; the match to TRBD2 covers 10 bases. Germline values: CDR1 MNHEY, CDR2 SMNVEV (reference sequence). The CDR3 is 14 residues long. V trimming: 5 bases; J trimming: 4 bases; junction bases outside the gene matches: 2. The CDR3: CASSTSGTYNEQFF. CDR3 sequence (DNA): TGTGCCAGCAGTACTAGCGGGACGTACAATGAGCAGTTCTTC.

The rearrangement joins TRBV5-1 to TRBJ2-1; D perhaps matches TRBD1 (5 bases). This CDR3 has 14 amino acids. Trimming took off 1 base at V and 5 bases at J, with 10 bases between the two ends. Germline V CDR1 and CDR2: SGHRS, YFSETQ. The CDR3 DNA follows: TGCGCCAGCAGCTTGAGGGGTTTGAACAATGAGCAGTTCTTC. Encoded protein: CASSLRGLNNEQFF.

The chain links TRBV7-6 to TRBJ1-1, with unresolved D. Per the germline V gene, CDR1 is SGHVS and CDR2 is FNYEAQ. Trimming shortened V by 5 bases and J by 5 bases, and 12 bases separated the two germline ends. The CDR3 extends over 13 amino acids. CDR3 residues: CASSRTTGTEAFF. The CDR3 DNA follows: TGTGCCAGCAGCCGCACGACCGGGACTGAAGCTTTCTTT. Full variable domain (outside the CDR3, taken from reference TRBV7-6 and TRBJ1-1): GAGVSQSPRYKVTKRGQDVALRCDPISGHVSLYWYRQALGQGPEFLTYFNYEAQQDKSGLPNDRFSAERPEGSISTLTIQRTEQRDSAMYRCASSRTTGTEAFFGQGTRLTVV.

The V and J genes are TRBV18 and TRBJ1-1; 7 nucleotides agree with TRBD1. This CDR3 is built from 15 residues. Unmatched junction bases numbered 4, after V lost 2 bases and J lost 1 base. CDR1 is KGHSH and CDR2 is LQKENI in the germline V gene. CDR3 sequence: CASSPMDRRNTEAFF. CDR3 DNA: TGTGCCAGCTCACCAATGGACAGGAGGAACACTGAAGCTTTCTTT.

This clone came up a few times. V usage is TRBV19 and J usage is TRBJ2-7; 8 bases line up with TRBD1. V trimming: 5 bases; J trimming: 4 bases; junction bases outside the gene matches: 10. CDR3 length equals 15 residues. In germline, CDR1 is LNHDA, CDR2 SQIVND (reference sequence). Written as DNA, the CDR3 is TGTGCCAGTAGTCGAAGACAGGGGACAATATACGAGCAGTACTTC. The encoded protein is CASSRRQGTIYEQYF.

The chain recombines TRBV6-5 with TRBJ2-5; 7 bases are shared with TRBD1. Germline V gene sequence: CDR1 MNHEY, CDR2 SVGAGI. V lost 2 bases to trimming and J lost 13 bases; unmatched junction nucleotides: 16. This CDR3 spans 15 amino acids. CDR3 DNA sequence: TGTGCCAGCAGTTACCTGAACCCCAATAGGGACAGTACGTACTTC. Its protein product is CASSYLNPNRDSTYF.

V gene TRBV6-5 combines with J gene TRBJ2-7, with no clear D. The CDR3 is 14 residues long. CDR1 is MNHEY, CDR2 SVGAGI, per germline. The ends were cut back, 0 bases at V and 1 base at J, with 7 bases in the middle. CDR3 protein: CASSYSISSYEQYF. The CDR3 DNA is TGTGCCAGCAGTTACTCGATCAGTTCCTACGAGCAGTACTTC.

This chain links TRBV5-5 with TRBJ1-4; 8 nucleotides match TRBD1. Germline trimming cut 3 bases from V and 7 bases from J; bases unmatched to any gene: 8. This CDR3 spans 15 amino acids. Germline CDR1 reads SGHKS; CDR2 reads YYEKEE (reference sequence). The CDR3 loop reads CASSSRGPAGEKLFF. The CDR3, as DNA: TGTGCCAGCAGCTCCAGGGGGCCAGCAGGTGAAAAACTGTTTTTT.

The J gene is TRBJ2-2, the V gene TRBV7-6; D not resolved. CDR3 size: 17 residues. With 2 bases removed from V and 4 bases from J, the gap between germline ends came to 17 bases. From germline, CDR1 is SGHVS and CDR2 FNYEAQ. CDR3 coding DNA: TGTGCCAGCAGCTTATTAACAGAAGTGATAGGCACCGGGGAGCTGTTTTTT. It encodes CASSLLTEVIGTGELFF.

V gene TRBV6-1 combines with J gene TRBJ2-7, with 13 bases lining up with TRBD2. The germline gives CDR1 MNHNS, CDR2 SASEGT. The CDR3 has 16 residues. With V trimmed by 1 base and J by 4 bases, 4 bases remained unmatched. The CDR3 DNA sequence: TGTGCCAGCAGTGAAGAACTAGCGGGGGGGCCGTACGAGCAGTACTTC. Its protein product is CASSEELAGGPYEQYF.

The chain recombines TRBV11-2 with TRBJ2-2, with D perhaps TRBD1 (5 bases). The germline V and J ends were trimmed by 4 bases and 0 bases, with 15 bases remaining between them. Germline-derived CDR1 and CDR2 are SGHAT and FQNNGV. The CDR3 consists of 17 residues. The CDR3 sequence: CASSSPRAEANTGELFF. The CDR3 nucleotides read TGTGCCAGCAGCTCACCCAGGGCAGAAGCGAACACCGGGGAGCTGTTTTTT.

The chain recombines TRBV12-5 with TRBJ2-5; perhaps TRBD2 as D (5 bases). V was cut by 5 bases and J by 5 bases, with 15 bases left in between. The V gene's germline CDR1 is LGHNT and CDR2 FRNRAP. There are 14 residues in the CDR3. The CDR3 is CASGPEGRRETQYF. The DNA of the CDR3 is TGTGCTAGTGGTCCAGAAGGGAGAAGGGAGACCCAGTACTTC.

Points on this clone: Other DNA sequences in this specimen translate into the identical CDR3. The chain's CDR3 is CASSFETSGTGELFF. CDR3 sequence (DNA): TGTGCCAGCAGCTTTGAGACCAGCGGGACCGGGGAGCTGTTTTTT. The chain employs TRBV5-5 and TRBJ2-2, with a tentative D call TRBD2 (6 bases). CDR3 length: 15 residues. Germline V CDR1 and CDR2: SGHKS, YYEKEE (reference sequence). Trimming took 2 bases from V and 5 from J, leaving 13 bases between them. The full variable domain, rest sourced from reference TRBV5-5 and TRBJ2-2, is DAGVTQSPTHLIKTRGQQVTLRCSPISGHKSVSWYQQVLGQGPQFIFQYYEKEERGRGNFPDRFSARQFPNYSSELNVNALLLGDSALYLCASSFETSGTGELFFGEGSRLTVL.

This clone was seen only once. The chain combines TRBV12-5 with TRBJ2-3; the D gene is possibly TRBD1 (5 bases). CDR1 and CDR2 from the germline V gene are LGHNT and FRNRAP. V was pared by 1 base and J by 4 bases, with 12 bases between. This CDR3 is 15 amino acids long. DNA of the CDR3: TGTGCTAGTGGTTTGGGCGACATAGGGGCAGATACGCAGTATTTT. It yields the protein CASGLGDIGADTQYF.

The chain is built from TRBV7-8 and TRBJ2-1, with 8 bases that match TRBD1. The CDR3 has 15 amino acids. Germline loops: CDR1 SGHVS, CDR2 FQNEAQ. J gave up 1 base and V 6 bases, and 5 bases lay outside the gene matches. In DNA form, the CDR3 reads TGTGCCAGCAGTTCTAACAGGGGGTCCTACAATGAGCAGTTCTTC. Protein product: CASSSNRGSYNEQFF.

The chain uses TRBV10-2 and TRBJ2-2, with D perhaps matching TRBD2 (5 bases). This CDR3 is 17 amino acids long. The germline CDR1 and CDR2 sequences are WSHSY and SAAADI. V was cut by 0 bases and J by 2 bases, with 13 bases left in between. DNA of the CDR3: TGCGCCAGCAGTGAGTCGGCGGCGCGGGCCAACACCGGGGAGCTGTTTTTT. Its protein product is CASSESAARANTGELFF.